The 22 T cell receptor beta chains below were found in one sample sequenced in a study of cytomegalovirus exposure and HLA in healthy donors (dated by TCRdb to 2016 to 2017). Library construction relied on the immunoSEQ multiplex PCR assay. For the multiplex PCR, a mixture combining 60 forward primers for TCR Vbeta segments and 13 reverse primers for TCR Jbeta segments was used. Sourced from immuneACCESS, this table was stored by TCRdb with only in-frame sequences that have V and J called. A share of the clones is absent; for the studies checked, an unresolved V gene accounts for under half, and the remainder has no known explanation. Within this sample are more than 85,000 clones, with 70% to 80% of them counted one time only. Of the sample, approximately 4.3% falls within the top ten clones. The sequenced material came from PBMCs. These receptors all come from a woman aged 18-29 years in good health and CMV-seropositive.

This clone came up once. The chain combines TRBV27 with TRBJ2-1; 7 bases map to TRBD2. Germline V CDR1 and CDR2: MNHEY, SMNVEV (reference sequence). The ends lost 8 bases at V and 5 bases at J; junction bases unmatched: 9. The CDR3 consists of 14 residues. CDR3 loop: CASRHWEGHNEQFF. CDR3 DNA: TGTGCCAGCCGTCACTGGGAGGGGCACAATGAGCAGTTCTTC.

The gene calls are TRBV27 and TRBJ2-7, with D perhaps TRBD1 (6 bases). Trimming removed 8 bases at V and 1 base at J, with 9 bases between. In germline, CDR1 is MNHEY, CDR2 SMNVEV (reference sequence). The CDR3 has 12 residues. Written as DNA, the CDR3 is TGTGCCAGCCGGACAGAGTCCTACGAGCAGTACTTC. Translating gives CASRTESYEQYF.

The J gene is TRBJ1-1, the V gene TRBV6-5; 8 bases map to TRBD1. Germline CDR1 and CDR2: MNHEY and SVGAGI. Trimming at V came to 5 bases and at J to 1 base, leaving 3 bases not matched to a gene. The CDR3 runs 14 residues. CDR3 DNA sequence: TGTGCCAGCAGTCCCGGGACAGGGAACACTGAAGCTTTCTTT. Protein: CASSPGTGNTEAFF.

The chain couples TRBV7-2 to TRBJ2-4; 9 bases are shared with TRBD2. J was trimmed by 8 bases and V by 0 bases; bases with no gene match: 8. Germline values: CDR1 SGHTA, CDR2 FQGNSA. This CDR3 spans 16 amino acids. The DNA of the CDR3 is TGTGCCAGCAGCTTAGCTAGCGGGGGCGCGGGGCACATTCAGTACTTC. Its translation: CASSLASGGAGHIQYF.

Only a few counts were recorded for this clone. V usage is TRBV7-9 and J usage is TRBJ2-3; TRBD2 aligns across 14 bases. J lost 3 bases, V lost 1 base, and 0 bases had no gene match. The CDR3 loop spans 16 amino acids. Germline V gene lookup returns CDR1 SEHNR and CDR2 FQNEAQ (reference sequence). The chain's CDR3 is CASSLGLAGGTDTQYF. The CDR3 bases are TGTGCCAGCAGCTTAGGACTAGCGGGAGGGACAGATACGCAGTATTTT.

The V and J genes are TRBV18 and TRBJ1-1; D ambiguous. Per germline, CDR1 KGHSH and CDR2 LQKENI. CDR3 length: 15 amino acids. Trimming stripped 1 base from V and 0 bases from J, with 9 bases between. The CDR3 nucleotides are TGTGCCAGCTCACCACTTGCAACTATGAACACTGAAGCTTTCTTT. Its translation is CASSPLATMNTEAFF.

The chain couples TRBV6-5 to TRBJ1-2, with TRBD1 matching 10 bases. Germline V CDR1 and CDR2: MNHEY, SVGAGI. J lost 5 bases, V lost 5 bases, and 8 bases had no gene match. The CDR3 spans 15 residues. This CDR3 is CASSTPGQGTYGYTF. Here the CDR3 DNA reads TGTGCCAGCAGTACCCCGGGACAGGGGACGTATGGCTACACCTTC.

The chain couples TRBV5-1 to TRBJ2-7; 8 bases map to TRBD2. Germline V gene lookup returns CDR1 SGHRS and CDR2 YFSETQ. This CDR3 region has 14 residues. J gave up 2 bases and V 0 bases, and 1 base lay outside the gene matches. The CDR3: CASSLVSGAYEQYF. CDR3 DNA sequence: TGCGCCAGCAGCTTGGTTAGCGGGGCCTACGAGCAGTACTTC.

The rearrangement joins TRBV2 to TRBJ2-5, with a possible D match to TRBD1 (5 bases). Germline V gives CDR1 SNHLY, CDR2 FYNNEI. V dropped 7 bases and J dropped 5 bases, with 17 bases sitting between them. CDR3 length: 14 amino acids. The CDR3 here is CASTSQARRETQYF. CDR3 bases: TGTGCCAGCACATCACAGGCCCGACGGGAGACCCAGTACTTC.

The CDR3 DNA is TGTGCCAGCAGCGTAGGAAGCCCCTCCTACGAGCAGTACTTC. Protein product: CASSVGSPSYEQYF. The chain has TRBV9 and TRBJ2-7, with D unclear. This CDR3 comprises 14 residues. The V end was cut by 0 bases, the J end by 0 bases, with 7 bases between. Germline assignment: CDR1 SGDLS and CDR2 YYNGEE. Filled out from reference TRBV9 and TRBJ2-7, the complete variable domain reads DSGVTQTPKHLITATGQRVTLRCSPRSGDLSVYWYQQSLDQGLQFLIQYYNGEERAKGNILERFSAQQFPDLHSELNLSSLELGDSALYFCASSVGSPSYEQYFGPGTRLTVT.

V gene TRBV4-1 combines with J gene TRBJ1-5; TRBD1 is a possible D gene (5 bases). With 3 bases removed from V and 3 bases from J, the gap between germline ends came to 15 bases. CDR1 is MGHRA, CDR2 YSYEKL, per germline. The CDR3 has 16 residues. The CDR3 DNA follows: TGCGCCAGCAGCCACCCAACCACACAGGTCAATCAGCCCCAGCATTTT. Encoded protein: CASSHPTTQVNQPQHF.

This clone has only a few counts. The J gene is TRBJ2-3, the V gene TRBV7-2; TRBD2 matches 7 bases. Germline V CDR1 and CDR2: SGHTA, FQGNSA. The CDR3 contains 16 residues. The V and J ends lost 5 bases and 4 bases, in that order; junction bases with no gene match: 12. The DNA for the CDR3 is TGTGCCAGCAGCCCCCAGGGCGGGAGTCCCCCAGATACGCAGTATTTT. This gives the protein CASSPQGGSPPDTQYF.

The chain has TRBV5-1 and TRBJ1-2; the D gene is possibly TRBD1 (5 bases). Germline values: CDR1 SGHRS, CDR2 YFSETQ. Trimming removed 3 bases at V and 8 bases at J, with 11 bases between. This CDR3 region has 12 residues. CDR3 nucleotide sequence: TGCGCCAGCAGCTCGGAGGGGCAGGGCTACACCTTC. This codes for CASSSEGQGYTF.

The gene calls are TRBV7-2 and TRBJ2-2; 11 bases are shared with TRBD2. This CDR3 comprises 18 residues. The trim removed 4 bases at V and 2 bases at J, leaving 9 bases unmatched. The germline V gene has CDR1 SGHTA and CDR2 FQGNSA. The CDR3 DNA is TGTGCCAGCAGCTCTATCTGGACTAGCGGGCCTAACACCGGGGAGCTGTTTTTT. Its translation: CASSSIWTSGPNTGELFF. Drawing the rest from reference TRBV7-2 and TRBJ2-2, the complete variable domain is GAGVSQSPSNKVTEKGKDVELRCDPISGHTALYWYRQSLGQGLEFLIYFQGNSAPDKSGLPSDRFSAERTGGSVSTLTIQRTQQEDSAVYLCASSSIWTSGPNTGELFFGEGSRLTVL.

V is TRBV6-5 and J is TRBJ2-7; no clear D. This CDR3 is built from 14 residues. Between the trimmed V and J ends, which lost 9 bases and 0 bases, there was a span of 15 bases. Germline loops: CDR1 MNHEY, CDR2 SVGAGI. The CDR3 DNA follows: TGTGCCAGTGGATTCGGTGCTAGCTCCTACGAGCAGTACTTC. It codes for CASGFGASSYEQYF.

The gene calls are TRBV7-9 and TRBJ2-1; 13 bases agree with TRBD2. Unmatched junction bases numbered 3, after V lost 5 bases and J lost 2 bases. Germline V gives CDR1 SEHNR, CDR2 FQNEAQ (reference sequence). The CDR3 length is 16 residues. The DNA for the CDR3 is TGTGCCAGCAGCCCAGGGACTAGCGGGGCCTACAATGAGCAGTTCTTC. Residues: CASSPGTSGAYNEQFF.

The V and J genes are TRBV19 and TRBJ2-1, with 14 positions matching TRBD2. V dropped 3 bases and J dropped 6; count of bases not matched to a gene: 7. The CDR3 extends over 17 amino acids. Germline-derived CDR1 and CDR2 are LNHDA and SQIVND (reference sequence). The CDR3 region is CASSIPSTSGRANEQFF. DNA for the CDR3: TGTGCCAGTAGTATCCCCTCGACTAGCGGGAGGGCCAATGAGCAGTTCTTC.

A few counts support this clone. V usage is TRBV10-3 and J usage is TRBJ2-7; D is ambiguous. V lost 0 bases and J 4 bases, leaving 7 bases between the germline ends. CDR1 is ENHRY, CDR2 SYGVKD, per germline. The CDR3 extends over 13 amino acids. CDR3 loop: CAISESGGYEQYF. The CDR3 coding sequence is TGTGCCATCAGTGAGTCTGGCGGTTACGAGCAGTACTTC.

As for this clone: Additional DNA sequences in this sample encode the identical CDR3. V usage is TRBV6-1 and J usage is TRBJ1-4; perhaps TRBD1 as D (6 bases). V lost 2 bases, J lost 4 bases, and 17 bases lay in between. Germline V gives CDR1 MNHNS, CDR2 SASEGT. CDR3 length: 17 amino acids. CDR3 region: CASSEYGGRGDNEKLFF. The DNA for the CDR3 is TGTGCCAGCAGTGAATACGGGGGGCGAGGGGATAATGAAAAACTGTTTTTT.

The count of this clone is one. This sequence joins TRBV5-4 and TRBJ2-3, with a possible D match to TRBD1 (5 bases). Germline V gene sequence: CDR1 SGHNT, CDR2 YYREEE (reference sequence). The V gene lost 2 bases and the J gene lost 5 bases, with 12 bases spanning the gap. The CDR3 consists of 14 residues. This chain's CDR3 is CASSFGQGRDTQYF. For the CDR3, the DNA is TGTGCCAGCAGCTTCGGGCAGGGCAGAGATACGCAGTATTTT. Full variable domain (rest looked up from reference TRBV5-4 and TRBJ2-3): ETGVTQSPTHLIKTRGQQVTLRCSSQSGHNTVSWYQQALGQGPQFIFQYYREEENGRGNFPPRFSGLQFPNYSSELNVNALELDDSALYLCASSFGQGRDTQYFGPGTRLTVL.

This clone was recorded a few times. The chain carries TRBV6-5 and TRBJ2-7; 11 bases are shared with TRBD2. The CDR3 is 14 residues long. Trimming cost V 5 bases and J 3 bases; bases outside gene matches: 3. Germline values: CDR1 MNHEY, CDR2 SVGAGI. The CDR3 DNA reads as TGTGCCAGCAGTCGACTAGCGGGAATCTACGAGCAGTACTTC. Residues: CASSRLAGIYEQYF.

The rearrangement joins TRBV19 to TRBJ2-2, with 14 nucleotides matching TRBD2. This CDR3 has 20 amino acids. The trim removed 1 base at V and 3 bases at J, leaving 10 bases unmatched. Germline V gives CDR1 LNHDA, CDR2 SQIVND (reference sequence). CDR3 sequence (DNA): TGTGCCAGTAGTATAGGGCCGGGACTAGCGGGAGAGGCCTACACCGGGGAGCTGTTTTTT. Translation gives CASSIGPGLAGEAYTGELFF.